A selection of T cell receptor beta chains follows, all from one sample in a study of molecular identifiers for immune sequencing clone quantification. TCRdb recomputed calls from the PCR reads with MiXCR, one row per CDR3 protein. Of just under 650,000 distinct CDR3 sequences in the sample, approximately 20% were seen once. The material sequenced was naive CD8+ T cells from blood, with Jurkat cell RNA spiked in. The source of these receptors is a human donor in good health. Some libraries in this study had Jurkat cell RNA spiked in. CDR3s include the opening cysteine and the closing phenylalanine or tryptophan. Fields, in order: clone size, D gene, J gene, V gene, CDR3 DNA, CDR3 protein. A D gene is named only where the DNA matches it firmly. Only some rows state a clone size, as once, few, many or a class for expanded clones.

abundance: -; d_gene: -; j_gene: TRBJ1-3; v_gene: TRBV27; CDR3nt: TGTGCCAGCAGTTTATCGCCCACGGGCTCATCCTCTGGAAACACCATATATTTT; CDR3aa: CASSLSPTGSSSGNTIYF
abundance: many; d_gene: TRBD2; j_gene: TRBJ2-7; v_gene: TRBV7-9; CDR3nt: TGTGCCAGCAGCGGCACTGGGACTAGCGGGAGCTACGAGCAGTACTTC; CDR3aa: CASSGTGTSGSYEQYF
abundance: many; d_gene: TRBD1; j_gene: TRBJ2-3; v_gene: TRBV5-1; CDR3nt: TGCGCCAGCAGCATAACCGGGACAGGGAGCACAGATACGCAGTATTTT; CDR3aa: CASSITGTGSTDTQYF
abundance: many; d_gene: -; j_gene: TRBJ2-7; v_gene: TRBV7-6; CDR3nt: TGTGCCAGCAGCGCCCTTACAACTGGCGAGCAGTACTTC; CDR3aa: CASSALTTGEQYF
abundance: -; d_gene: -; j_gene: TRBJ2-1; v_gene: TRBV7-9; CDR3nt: TGTGCCAGCAGCTTAGGATTCGGGACGGGTGGGAATGAGCAGTTCTTC; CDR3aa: CASSLGFGTGGNEQFF
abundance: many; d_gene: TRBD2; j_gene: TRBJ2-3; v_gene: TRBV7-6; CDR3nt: TGTGCCAGCAGCTTTAGCGGGAACACAGATACGCAGTATTTT; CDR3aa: CASSFSGNTDTQYF
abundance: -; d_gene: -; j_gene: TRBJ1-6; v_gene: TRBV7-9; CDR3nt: TGTGCCAGCAGCTTAGTCCTCGGATACAATTCACCCCTCCACTTT; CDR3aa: CASSLVLGYNSPLHF
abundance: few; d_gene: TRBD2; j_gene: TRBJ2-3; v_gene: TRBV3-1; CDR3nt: TGTGCCAGCAGCCAGGCGGGAGAGGGACCCGATACGCAGTATTTT; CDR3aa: CASSQAGEGPDTQYF
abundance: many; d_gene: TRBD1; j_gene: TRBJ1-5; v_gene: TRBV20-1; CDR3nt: TGCAGTGCTAGAGATCCGGACAGGGCTGGACAGCCCCAGCATTTT; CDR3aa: CSARDPDRAGQPQHF
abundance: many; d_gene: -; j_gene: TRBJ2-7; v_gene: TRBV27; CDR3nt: TGTGCCAGCCGCCTCTTGGGGGCCGACGAGCAGTACTTC; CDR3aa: CASRLLGADEQYF
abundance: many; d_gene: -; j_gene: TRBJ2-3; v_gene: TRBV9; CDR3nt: TGTGCCAGCAGCTCGAGCTCTAGGAACACAGATACGCAGTATTTT; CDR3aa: CASSSSSRNTDTQYF
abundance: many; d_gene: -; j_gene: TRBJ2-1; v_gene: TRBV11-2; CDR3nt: TGTGCCAGCAGCTTAGGAGGGGGCGGGAGAGGCTACAATGAGCAGTTCTTC; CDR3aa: CASSLGGGGRGYNEQFF
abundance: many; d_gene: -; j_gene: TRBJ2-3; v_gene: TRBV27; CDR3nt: TGTGCCAGCAGTTTCATCCTAGCGACTAGCACAGATACGCAGTATTTT; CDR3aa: CASSFILATSTDTQYF
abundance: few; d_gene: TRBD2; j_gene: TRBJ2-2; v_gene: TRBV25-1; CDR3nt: TGTGCCAGCAGTGAATCGGCGGGGGGACTCGGGGAGCTGTTTTTT; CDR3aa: CASSESAGGLGELFF
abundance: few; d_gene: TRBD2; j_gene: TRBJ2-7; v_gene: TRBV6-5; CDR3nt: TGTGCCAGCAGTTACAGTAGCGGGACCATTTACGAGCAGTACTTC; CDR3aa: CASSYSSGTIYEQYF
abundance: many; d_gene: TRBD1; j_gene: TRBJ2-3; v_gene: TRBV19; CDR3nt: TGTGCCAGTAGTGTGGGACAGGGGTTGGATACGCAGTATTTT; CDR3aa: CASSVGQGLDTQYF
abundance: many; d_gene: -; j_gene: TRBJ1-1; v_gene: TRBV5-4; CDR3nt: TGTGCCAGCAGCTTGGTGGGGTCTTCCGCGGCTTTCTTT; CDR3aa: CASSLVGSSAAFF
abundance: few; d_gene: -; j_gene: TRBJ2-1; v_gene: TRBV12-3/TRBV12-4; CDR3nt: TGTGCCAGCAGGTCGACAGTGGGCAATGAGCAGTTCTTC; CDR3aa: CASRSTVGNEQFF
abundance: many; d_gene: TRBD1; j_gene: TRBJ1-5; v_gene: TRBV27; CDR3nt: TGTGCCAGCAGACCCTGGACAGGGGGCAATCAGCCCCAGCATTTT; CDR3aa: CASRPWTGGNQPQHF
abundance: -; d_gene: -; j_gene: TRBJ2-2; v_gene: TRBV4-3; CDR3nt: TGCGCCAGCAGCCAAGATGGTCCGGGAGCTTGGACCGGGGAGCTGTTTTTT; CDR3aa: CASSQDGPGAWTGELFF
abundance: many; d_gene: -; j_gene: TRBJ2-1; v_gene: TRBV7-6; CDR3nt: TGTGCCAGCAGCCGGTGGGGTCCAACAACCTACAATGAGCAGTTCTTC; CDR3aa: CASSRWGPTTYNEQFF
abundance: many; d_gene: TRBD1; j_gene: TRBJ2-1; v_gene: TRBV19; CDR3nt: TGTGCCAGTAGTATTGCCGGGACAGGGTTCAATGAGCAGTTCTTC; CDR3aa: CASSIAGTGFNEQFF
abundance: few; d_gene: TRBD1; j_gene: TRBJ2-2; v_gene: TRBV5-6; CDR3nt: TGTGCCAGCAGCTTGGCGGGCAGGGGGCGAAATACCGGGGAGCTGTTTTTT; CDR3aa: CASSLAGRGRNTGELFF
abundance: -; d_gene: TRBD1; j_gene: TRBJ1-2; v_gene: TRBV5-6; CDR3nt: TGTGCCAGCAGTCGCCGGGACAGATTCTATGGCTACGCCTTC; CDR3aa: CASSRRDRFYGYAF
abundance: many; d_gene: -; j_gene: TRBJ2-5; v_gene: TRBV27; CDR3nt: TGTGCCAGCAGTCCACAATTACGTGAGACCCAGTACTTC; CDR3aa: CASSPQLRETQYF
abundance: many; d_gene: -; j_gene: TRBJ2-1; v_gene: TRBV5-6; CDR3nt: TGTGCCAGCAGCTTGGCCCCCCAGGTCTCCTACAATGAGCAGTTCTTC; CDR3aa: CASSLAPQVSYNEQFF
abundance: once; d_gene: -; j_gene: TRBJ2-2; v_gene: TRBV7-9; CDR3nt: TGTGCCGGCAGCTGGCCTGAGTGGGAAAACACCGGGGAGCTGTTTTTT; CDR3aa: CAGSWPEWENTGELFF
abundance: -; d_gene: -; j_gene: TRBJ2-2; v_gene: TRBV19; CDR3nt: TGTGCCAGTAGTCTGGCAGCGGTGAACACCGGGGAGCTGTTTTTT; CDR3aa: CASSLAAVNTGELFF
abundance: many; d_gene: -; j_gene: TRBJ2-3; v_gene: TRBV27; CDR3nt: TGTGCCAGCAGCCCTGACACAGGGTCCCCTAGCACAGATACGCAGTATTTT; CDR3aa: CASSPDTGSPSTDTQYF
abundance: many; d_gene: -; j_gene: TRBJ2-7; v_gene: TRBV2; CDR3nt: TGTGCCAGCACCGGTTCCAGTGCCACCTACGAGCAGTACTTC; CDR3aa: CASTGSSATYEQYF
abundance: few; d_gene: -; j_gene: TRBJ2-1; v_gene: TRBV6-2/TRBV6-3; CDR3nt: TGTGCCAGCAGTTACCCAGAAATGGTGCAGTTCTTC; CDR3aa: CASSYPEMVQFF
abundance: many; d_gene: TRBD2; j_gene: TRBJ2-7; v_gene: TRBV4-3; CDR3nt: TGCGCCAGCAGCCAAACCCGGGGGGGCTTAGGCGAGCAGTACTTC; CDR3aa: CASSQTRGGLGEQYF
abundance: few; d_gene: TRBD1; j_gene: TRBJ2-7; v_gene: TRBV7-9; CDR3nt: TGTGCCAGCAGTCGACAGGGGGAGCGCGAGCAGTACTTC; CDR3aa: CASSRQGEREQYF
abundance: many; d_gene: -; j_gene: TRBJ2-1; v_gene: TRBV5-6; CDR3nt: TGTGCCAGCAGCGAAGAAACCGGGACCCGTTACAATGAGCAGTTCTTC; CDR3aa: CASSEETGTRYNEQFF
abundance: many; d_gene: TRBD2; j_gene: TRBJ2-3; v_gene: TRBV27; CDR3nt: TGTGCCAGCAGTTCATTACTAGCGGCAGATACGCAGTATTTT; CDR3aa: CASSSLLAADTQYF
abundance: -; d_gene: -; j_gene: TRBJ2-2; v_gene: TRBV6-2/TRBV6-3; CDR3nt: TGTGCCAGCAGACCCGGAGATTTGGTGCGGGAGCTGTTTTTT; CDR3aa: CASRPGDLVRELFF
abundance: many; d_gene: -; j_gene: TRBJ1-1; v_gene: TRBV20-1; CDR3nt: TGCAGTACTTCTCGGGACAAATACACTGAAGCTTTCTTT; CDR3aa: CSTSRDKYTEAFF
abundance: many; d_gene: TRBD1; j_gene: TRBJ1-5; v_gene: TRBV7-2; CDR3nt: TGTGCCAGCAGCTCCGGGACAGGGTTAGAGGTGTATGGCAATCAGCCCCAGCATTTT; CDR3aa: CASSSGTGLEVYGNQPQHF
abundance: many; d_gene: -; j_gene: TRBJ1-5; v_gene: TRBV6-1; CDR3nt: TGTGCCAGCAGTGAACGTGGGGGAGGGTCAAGCAATCAGCCCCAGCATTTT; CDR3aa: CASSERGGGSSNQPQHF
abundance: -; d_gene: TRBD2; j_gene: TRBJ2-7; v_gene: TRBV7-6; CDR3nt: TGTGCCAGCAGCCCCGGACTAGCGGGGGGCCGCTCCTACGAGCAGTACTTC; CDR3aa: CASSPGLAGGRSYEQYF
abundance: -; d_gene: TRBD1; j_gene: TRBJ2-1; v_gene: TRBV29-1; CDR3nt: TGCAGCGCCATAGACAGGGGGCTTTCTAATGAGCAGTTCTTC; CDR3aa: CSAIDRGLSNEQFF
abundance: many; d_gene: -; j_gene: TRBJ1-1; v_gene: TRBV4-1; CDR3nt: TGCGCCAGCAGCCAAGTGGTGGGCACTGAAGCTTTCTTT; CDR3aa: CASSQVVGTEAFF